This TCR beta chain was captured by sequencing in a study of PD-1 blockade in mismatch repair-deficient tumors. Turning to the study itself: Patients had approximately 11 mismatch repair-deficient cancer types and were previously treated and progressing.

Remarks on this clone: Its target is not known.

Whole-study findings and limits: Tumor-resident clones, often absent from pretreatment blood, expanded after pembrolizumab and then contracted.

V lost 0 bases, J lost 1 base, and 15 bases lay in between. Looked up from germline, CDR1 is WNHNN and CDR2 is SYGVQD (reference sequence). This CDR3 spans 17 amino acids. TCRdb's table, derived via immunoSEQ multiplex PCR, lists solely in-frame clones and lacks some. Seen here are 80,000 to 130,000 clones, 82% observed once, and the top ten hold approximately 6.8%. The TCR was taken from an adult with mismatch repair-deficient cancer. This specimen consisted of peripheral blood, obtained approximately 36 weeks after starting pembrolizumab. This chain uses TRBV10-1 with TRBJ1-2, with D maybe TRBD1 (6 bases). In nucleotides, the CDR3 is TGCGCCAGCAGTGAGTCGACGGTTGACAGGATTAACTATGGCTACACCTTC. Its protein is CASSESTVDRINYGYTF.